The following is a T cell receptor beta chain sequence with its context. The sample originates from a study of blood T cell repertoires in COVID-19. Background on the study: Sites across the United States, Italy and Spain contributed samples from acute and convalescent COVID-19.

The CDR3 totals 15 residues. With V trimmed by 5 bases and J by 5 bases, 6 bases remained unmatched. Germline CDR1 is MDHEN and CDR2 is SYDVKM. TCRdb's copy holds only in-frame clones and misses some; the assay was immunoSEQ multiplex PCR. The sample carries roughly 230,000 clones, 83% recorded once. This chain connects TRBV28 to TRBJ2-1; 10 bases map to TRBD2. Sequencing was done on a sample of peripheral blood. This receptor was identified in a woman aged 45-65 years with acute or convalescent COVID-19. The CDR3, as DNA: TGTGCCAGCAGTCTTGGACTAGCGGAACACAATGAGCAGTTCTTC. It translates to CASSLGLAEHNEQFF.